The 24 T cell receptor beta chains presented below share a single source sample, sequenced in a study of shared clonotypes between healthy human individuals. Here immunoSEQ multiplex PCR was the method, and the copy in TCRdb shows in-frame clones only, minus some. Here the sample spans roughly 2.2 million clones, 93% being singletons. The source material was naive CD4+ T cells from PBMCs. Sample subset: CD45RA+ positively selected. These receptors all stem from a man between 18 and 29 years old in good health. Some clones in this sample may be carry-over from other donors' samples.

The chain recombines TRBV27 with TRBJ1-5, with D possibly matching TRBD1 (6 bases). Trimming took 0 bases from V and 2 from J, leaving 14 bases between them. Per germline, CDR1 MNHEY and CDR2 SMNVEV (reference sequence). The length of the CDR3 is 17 residues. CDR3 sequence: CASSLSMGALGNQPQHF. CDR3 DNA: TGTGCCAGCAGTTTATCGATGGGGGCGCTTGGCAATCAGCCCCAGCATTTT.

The chain recombines TRBV5-1 with TRBJ2-5; 8 bases are a match to TRBD1. V lost 4 bases to trimming and J lost 5 bases; unmatched junction nucleotides: 10. Germline values: CDR1 SGHRS, CDR2 YFSETQ. This CDR3 is 15 amino acids long. This CDR3 reads CASSAEQGVGETQYF. For the CDR3, the DNA is TGCGCCAGCAGCGCCGAACAGGGGGTTGGGGAGACCCAGTACTTC.

The chain joins TRBV28 to TRBJ2-2; 10 bases align to TRBD2. The junction had 3 bases not matched to a gene; V was cut back by 8 bases and J by 3 bases. This CDR3 region has 14 residues. Germline V gives CDR1 MDHEN, CDR2 SYDVKM. The CDR3 coding sequence is TGTGCCAGCGGGGGACTAGCGCACACCGGGGAGCTGTTTTTT. It translates to CASGGLAHTGELFF.

CDR3 residues: CASSTSPGTVYEQYF. Here the CDR3 DNA reads TGCGCCAGCAGCACCTCTCCCGGGACAGTCTACGAGCAGTACTTC. The V call is TRBV5-1, the J call TRBJ2-7; TRBD1 matches 7 bases. Trimming took 4 bases from V and 3 from J; bases not matched to a gene: 10. The length of the CDR3 is 15 residues. Germline assignment: CDR1 SGHRS and CDR2 YFSETQ.

In the case of this clone: The sample contains more than one DNA sequence encoding this CDR3. The CDR3 nucleotides are TGTGCCAGCAGTTACTCGGCAGGGGGGGCCTACGAGCAGTACTTC. Protein product: CASSYSAGGAYEQYF. The gene calls are TRBV6-5 and TRBJ2-7; D tentatively reads TRBD1 or TRBD2 (7 bases each). This CDR3 contains 15 residues. CDR1 is MNHEY, CDR2 SVGAGI, per germline. Trimming pared 0 bases from V and 2 bases from J, leaving 11 bases between.

This clone was seen a single time. The chain couples TRBV30 to TRBJ2-7; D remains unclear. Germline-derived CDR1 and CDR2 are GTSNPN and SVGIG (reference sequence). Trimming took 0 bases from V and 3 from J, leaving 9 bases between them. The CDR3 is 13 residues long. DNA for the CDR3: TGTGCCTGGAGTGTCCTCCGGAACTACGAGCAGTACTTC. It codes for CAWSVLRNYEQYF.

The J gene is TRBJ1-2, the V gene TRBV6-5; 11 nucleotides align to TRBD1. Germline CDR1 reads MNHEY; CDR2 reads SVGAGI. J gave up 5 bases and V 3 bases, and 5 bases lay outside the gene matches. This CDR3 has 15 amino acids. CDR3 sequence reads: CASSYYRDRGYGYTF. The CDR3 coding sequence is TGTGCCAGCAGTTATTACCGGGACAGGGGGTATGGCTACACCTTC.

This rearrangement joins TRBV28 to TRBJ1-1; a possible D gene is TRBD1 (5 bases). The V gene's germline CDR1 is MDHEN and CDR2 SYDVKM. V lost 5 bases and J 10 bases, leaving 14 bases between the germline ends. The CDR3 is 12 amino acids. The CDR3 loop reads CASSPGEPPAFF. Written as DNA, the CDR3 is TGTGCCAGCAGTCCGGGGGAGCCACCAGCTTTCTTT. Full variable domain (missing parts from reference TRBV28 and TRBJ1-1): DVKVTQSSRYLVKRTGEKVFLECVQDMDHENMFWYRQDPGLGLRLIYFSYDVKMKEKGDIPEGYSVSREKKERFSLILESASTNQTSMYLCASSPGEPPAFFGQGTRLTVV.

V gene TRBV2 combines with J gene TRBJ2-3, with a tentative D call TRBD1 (6 bases). Germline V CDR1 and CDR2: SNHLY, FYNNEI. The CDR3 loop spans 14 amino acids. V gave up 5 bases and J gave up 6 bases, with 15 bases separating them. The CDR3 sequence: CASSMRTAQDTQYF. In DNA form, the CDR3 reads TGTGCCAGCAGTATGCGGACAGCCCAGGATACGCAGTATTTT.

V and J are TRBV27 and TRBJ2-1; 10 bases line up with TRBD2. There are 15 residues in the CDR3. J lost 7 bases, V lost 2 bases, and 5 bases had no gene match. Germline V gene data show CDR1 as MNHEY and CDR2 as SMNVEV (reference sequence). The CDR3 region has the DNA TGTGCCAGCAGTTTAGTGGGACTAGCGCGGAATGAGCAGTTCTTC. This sequence encodes CASSLVGLARNEQFF.

The rearrangement uses TRBV6-5 and TRBJ2-7; 11 bases are a match to TRBD2. The CDR3 consists of 15 residues. Germline V lookup: CDR1 MNHEY, CDR2 SVGAGI. The J segment lost 3 bases and the V segment lost 6 bases, leaving 7 bases of the junction unmatched. CDR3 DNA sequence: TGTGCCAGCAGCCGGGTAGCGGGGGGGATCTACGAGCAGTACTTC. Its translation: CASSRVAGGIYEQYF.

The V and J genes are TRBV10-2 and TRBJ1-5; D remains ambiguous. Trimming pared 2 bases from V and 7 bases from J, leaving 12 bases between. Germline V lookup: CDR1 WSHSY, CDR2 SAAADI. This CDR3 contains 14 residues. DNA for the CDR3: TGCGCCAGCAGTGAGACAGTCTTGGGCCAGCCCCAGCATTTT. Translation: CASSETVLGQPQHF.

The J gene is TRBJ1-3, the V gene TRBV7-3, with D uncertain. Germline CDR1 is SGHTA and CDR2 is FQGTGA. The CDR3 contains 14 residues. Trimming left V 4 bases short and J 1 base short, with 8 bases between. CDR3 bases: TGTGCCAGCAGCTCGGGGATATCTGGAAACACCATATATTTT. Protein sequence: CASSSGISGNTIYF.

In this sample, this clone turned up once. Other DNA sequences in the sample encode the same CDR3. The rearrangement joins TRBV7-2 to TRBJ1-1, with D hard to call. V lost 1 base and J lost 0, with 9 bases in between. The CDR3 has 15 residues. CDR1 is SGHTA and CDR2 is FQGNSA in the germline V gene. CDR3 in amino acids: CASSLVGGLNTEAFF. In DNA form, the CDR3 reads TGTGCCAGCAGCTTAGTGGGCGGCCTGAACACTGAAGCTTTCTTT. The variable domain in full, with the rest retrieved from reference TRBV7-2 and TRBJ1-1, is GAGVSQSPSNKVTEKGKDVELRCDPISGHTALYWYRQSLGQGLEFLIYFQGNSAPDKSGLPSDRFSAERTGGSVSTLTIQRTQQEDSAVYLCASSLVGGLNTEAFFGQGTRLTVV.

There are a few counts of this clone. This rearrangement joins TRBV28 to TRBJ1-5; D call uncertain. V dropped 8 bases and J dropped 4 bases, with 12 bases sitting between them. There are 13 residues in the CDR3. Germline V CDR1 and CDR2: MDHEN, SYDVKM. The CDR3 DNA reads as TGTGCCAGCCAACTGCAGGCGAATCAGCCCCAGCATTTT. The encoded protein is CASQLQANQPQHF.

The chain is built from TRBV10-3 and TRBJ2-7; D might be TRBD1 or TRBD2, each matching 5 bases. The CDR3 has 11 residues. The V and J ends lost 6 bases and 6 bases respectively, with 9 bases between them. The V gene's germline CDR1 is ENHRY and CDR2 SYGVKD. The CDR3 protein is CAISRDAEQYF. The CDR3 DNA follows: TGTGCCATCAGCCGGGACGCCGAGCAGTACTTC.

V and J are TRBV7-9 and TRBJ2-1, with TRBD1 identical over 10 bases. V was clipped by 5 bases and J by 5 bases; unmatched bases: 6. The length of the CDR3 is 15 residues. Per the germline V gene, CDR1 is SEHNR and CDR2 is FQNEAQ (reference sequence). DNA for the CDR3: TGTGCCAGCAGCGTGTCCGGGACAGGGGACAATGAGCAGTTCTTC. Translated: CASSVSGTGDNEQFF.

J is TRBJ1-6 and V is TRBV4-1; 11 positions agree with TRBD1. The ends lost 5 bases at V and 5 bases at J; junction bases unmatched: 5. The CDR3 sequence is 16 residues long. Germline loops: CDR1 MGHRA, CDR2 YSYEKL. The CDR3 region has the DNA TGCGCCAGCAGCAAGGACAGGGGGCGCGATAATTCACCCCTCCACTTT. As protein: CASSKDRGRDNSPLHF.

V is TRBV5-4 and J is TRBJ2-5; D is possibly TRBD1 (6 bases). V shed 3 bases and J shed 3 bases, with 18 bases lying between them. CDR1 SGHNT and CDR2 YYREEE come from the germline V gene (reference sequence). The CDR3 loop spans 16 amino acids. DNA of the CDR3: TGTGCCAGCAGCTCCCAAAGGGGGAGTATTGAAGAGACCCAGTACTTC. It is translated as CASSSQRGSIEETQYF. The variable domain in full, completed from reference TRBV5-4 and TRBJ2-5, reads ETGVTQSPTHLIKTRGQQVTLRCSSQSGHNTVSWYQQALGQGPQFIFQYYREEENGRGNFPPRFSGLQFPNYSSELNVNALELDDSALYLCASSSQRGSIEETQYFGPGTRLLVL.

The chain carries TRBV6-1 and TRBJ2-7; no clear D gene. Per germline, CDR1 MNHNS and CDR2 SASEGT. Trimming took 0 bases from V and 2 from J, leaving 5 bases between them. The CDR3 has 13 residues. CDR3 DNA sequence: TGTGCCAGCAGTGAAGCTTTGACCTACGAGCAGTACTTC. The encoded protein is CASSEALTYEQYF.

The chain links TRBV25-1 to TRBJ2-5; no firm D call. Trimming cost V 6 bases and J 2 bases, with 16 bases left between them. In germline, CDR1 is MGHDK, CDR2 SYGVNS. There are 15 residues in the CDR3. CDR3 DNA sequence: TGTGCCAGCAGCAAGGTTCGGGTCGGGCAAGAGACCCAGTACTTC. Its protein is CASSKVRVGQETQYF.

This clone was picked up one time. The V and J genes are TRBV29-1 and TRBJ2-1; D possibly matches TRBD1 or TRBD2 (5 bases each). CDR1 is SQVTM, CDR2 ANQGSEA, per germline. CDR3 length equals 14 residues. V was cut by 7 bases and J by 6 bases, with 19 bases left in between. CDR3 bases: TGCAGCGCTGCTCCCGGGGCCCTACCCAATGAGCAGTTCTTC. This sequence encodes CSAAPGALPNEQFF.

The chain carries TRBV7-9 and TRBJ2-7; 10 positions match TRBD1. The CDR3 runs to 16 residues. The V gene end was trimmed by 3 bases and the J gene end by 2 bases; junction bases not matched to a gene: 7. Germline V lookup: CDR1 SEHNR, CDR2 FQNEAQ (reference sequence). This CDR3 reads CASSFWDRGLPYEQYF. In DNA, the CDR3 is TGTGCCAGCAGCTTTTGGGACAGGGGCCTTCCCTACGAGCAGTACTTC.

The V call is TRBV5-3, the J call TRBJ2-3; D tentatively fits TRBD1 or TRBD2 (5 bases each). TRBV5-3 has ORF status, its function being uncertain. The germline V and J ends were trimmed by 1 base and 1 base, with 10 bases remaining between them. CDR3 length: 15 residues. CDR3 protein: CARSLWGMGTDTQYF. In DNA form, the CDR3 reads TGTGCCAGAAGCTTGTGGGGGATGGGCACAGATACGCAGTATTTT.